The 24 T cell receptor beta chains presented below share a single source sample, sequenced in a study of shared clonotypes between healthy human individuals. Here immunoSEQ multiplex PCR was the method, and the copy in TCRdb shows in-frame clones only, minus some. The sample shows more than 1,200,000 clones, approximately 98.5% of them seen only once. Material for sequencing was naive CD4+ T cells sorted from blood. The subset was: CD45RA+ positively selected. The origin of the receptors is a man aged 25-40 years in good health.

The rearrangement joins TRBV2 to TRBJ2-7, with D perhaps TRBD1 or TRBD2 (5 bases each). The CDR3 contains 14 residues. V was trimmed by 5 bases and J by 5 bases, leaving 16 bases between them. CDR1 and CDR2 from the germline V gene are SNHLY and FYNNEI. The CDR3: CASSRDELVHEQYF. CDR3 bases: TGTGCCAGCAGTAGGGACGAACTCGTTCACGAGCAGTACTTC.

V usage is TRBV2 and J usage is TRBJ2-3; 11 bases line up with TRBD2. After removal of 6 bases from V and 5 bases from J, the junction contained 10 bases not matched to a gene. CDR1 is SNHLY and CDR2 is FYNNEI in the germline V gene. The CDR3 spans 16 residues. CDR3 bases: TGTGCCAGCAGGCCGAAGACTAGCGGGATAGTAGATACGCAGTATTTT. Residues: CASRPKTSGIVDTQYF. Full variable domain (remainder filled in from reference TRBV2 and TRBJ2-3): EPEVTQTPSHQVTQMGQEVILRCVPISNHLYFYWYRQILGQKVEFLVSFYNNEISEKSEIFDDQFSVERPDGSNFTLKIRSTKLEDSAMYFCASRPKTSGIVDTQYFGPGTRLTVL.

This chain links TRBV28 with TRBJ1-2; TRBD1 might be the D (5 bases). The CDR3 contains 16 residues. Germline CDR1 reads MDHEN; CDR2 reads SYDVKM. Between the trimmed V and J ends, which lost 6 bases and 5 bases, there was a span of 22 bases. The DNA of the CDR3 is TGTGCCAGCAGCTCCCAGGGAAGGCGAGGAAGTTATGGCTACACCTTC. It yields the protein CASSSQGRRGSYGYTF.

This clone was seen once. The rearrangement uses TRBV5-6 and TRBJ1-1; the D is unclear. Germline V lookup: CDR1 SGHDT, CDR2 YYEEEE. The length of the CDR3 is 14 residues. Trimming removed 1 base from V and 1 base from J, with 8 bases in between. CDR3 amino acids: CASSLLGKNTEAFF. CDR3 sequence (DNA): TGTGCCAGCAGCTTGTTGGGGAAGAACACTGAAGCTTTCTTT.

A word on this clone: Other DNA sequences in this specimen translate into the identical CDR3. This chain joins TRBV18 and TRBJ2-5; 9 bases match TRBD1. Per germline, CDR1 KGHSH and CDR2 LQKENI. The CDR3 contains 14 residues. The V and J ends lost 3 bases and 4 bases, in that order; junction bases with no gene match: 3. CDR3 in DNA: TGTGCCAGCTCACCCTCGACAGGGGGAGAGACCCAGTACTTC. Protein sequence: CASSPSTGGETQYF.

The chain links TRBV6-5 to TRBJ2-3, with unresolved D. This CDR3 region has 15 residues. Germline CDR1 reads MNHEY; CDR2 reads SVGAGI. V lost 2 bases, J lost 5 bases, and 14 bases lay in between. CDR3 nucleotides: TGTGCCAGCAGTTACAAATACCCATGGGGAGATACGCAGTATTTT. Its protein is CASSYKYPWGDTQYF.

V is TRBV2 and J is TRBJ2-1, with TRBD1 identical over 7 bases. This CDR3 is 15 amino acids long. V was clipped by 2 bases and J by 8 bases; unmatched bases: 9. Germline CDR1 reads SNHLY; CDR2 reads FYNNEI. The CDR3 sequence: CASSEREGGRYEQFF. The DNA for the CDR3 is TGTGCCAGCAGTGAACGGGAAGGGGGCAGGTATGAGCAGTTCTTC.

The chain combines TRBV7-2 with TRBJ2-2; 11 nucleotides align to TRBD1. V shed 5 bases, J shed 7 bases, and the junction held 6 bases outside the gene matches. CDR1 and CDR2 from the germline V gene are SGHTA and FQGNSA. The CDR3 extends over 15 amino acids. The CDR3 sequence: CASSPRTGGHGELFF. In nucleotides, the CDR3 is TGTGCCAGCAGCCCCCGGACAGGGGGCCACGGGGAGCTGTTTTTT. The full variable domain, completed using reference TRBV7-2 and TRBJ2-2, is GAGVSQSPSNKVTEKGKDVELRCDPISGHTALYWYRQSLGQGLEFLIYFQGNSAPDKSGLPSDRFSAERTGGSVSTLTIQRTQQEDSAVYLCASSPRTGGHGELFFGEGSRLTVL.

The rearrangement joins TRBV18 to TRBJ1-1; possibly TRBD1 for D (6 bases). Germline CDR1 and CDR2: KGHSH and LQKENI. The CDR3 sequence is 15 residues long. V lost 0 bases and J 4 bases, leaving 12 bases between the germline ends. The CDR3 loop reads CASSPPVTGPTEAFF. CDR3 sequence (DNA): TGTGCCAGCTCACCACCGGTTACAGGGCCCACTGAAGCTTTCTTT.

The CDR3 nucleotides are TGTGCCAGCACCCTCATAGGGGCCTGGAACACTGAAGCTTTCTTT. Translation gives CASTLIGAWNTEAFF. This chain links TRBV7-9 with TRBJ1-1, with TRBD1 as a possible D gene (5 bases). The V gene lost 7 bases and the J gene lost 1 base, with 16 bases spanning the gap. The CDR3 is 15 residues long. Looked up from germline, CDR1 is SEHNR and CDR2 is FQNEAQ (reference sequence).

This clone occurred once. V is TRBV7-2 and J is TRBJ2-7; the D is unclear. Germline CDR1 SGHTA, CDR2 FQGNSA. With 3 bases removed from V and 4 bases from J, the gap between germline ends came to 13 bases. There are 14 residues in the CDR3. As DNA, the CDR3 is TGTGCCAGCAGCTTTAGAAATAGAATTTACGAGCAGTACTTC. Translation: CASSFRNRIYEQYF.

The chain joins TRBV2 to TRBJ1-2; 8 bases are a match to TRBD1. The length of the CDR3 is 14 residues. Unmatched junction bases numbered 12, after V lost 7 bases and J lost 8 bases. Germline V gives CDR1 SNHLY, CDR2 FYNNEI. The DNA for the CDR3 is TGTGCCAGCACAATTACGGACAGGGAGTTCGGCTACACCTTC. Translated: CASTITDREFGYTF. Looking up the rest from reference TRBV2 and TRBJ1-2 gives the full variable domain: EPEVTQTPSHQVTQMGQEVILRCVPISNHLYFYWYRQILGQKVEFLVSFYNNEISEKSEIFDDQFSVERPDGSNFTLKIRSTKLEDSAMYFCASTITDREFGYTFGSGTRLTVV.

The chain couples TRBV5-4 to TRBJ2-5; 7 bases are shared with TRBD1. V shed 6 bases and J 1 base; nucleotides not matched to a gene: 3. From germline, CDR1 is SGHNT and CDR2 YYREEE (reference sequence). The CDR3 consists of 13 residues. The CDR3, as DNA: TGTGCCAGCAACAGGGGTGGCCAAGAGACCCAGTACTTC. Its translation: CASNRGGQETQYF.

The chain combines TRBV7-6 with TRBJ1-5; tentatively, D is TRBD1 (5 bases). The germline V gene has CDR1 SGHVS and CDR2 FNYEAQ. There are 18 residues in the CDR3. V gave up 1 base and J gave up 0 bases, with 16 bases separating them. This chain's CDR3 is CASSLEIRDSYSNQPQHF. CDR3 DNA: TGTGCCAGCAGCTTAGAGATACGGGACTCTTATAGCAATCAGCCCCAGCATTTT. Full variable domain (remainder filled in from reference TRBV7-6 and TRBJ1-5): GAGVSQSPRYKVTKRGQDVALRCDPISGHVSLYWYRQALGQGPEFLTYFNYEAQQDKSGLPNDRFSAERPEGSISTLTIQRTEQRDSAMYRCASSLEIRDSYSNQPQHFGDGTRLSIL.

The V gene is TRBV11-3, the J gene TRBJ2-1; 7 positions match TRBD2. Trimming took 1 base from V and 8 from J; bases not matched to a gene: 11. CDR3 length equals 16 residues. Germline V gene sequence: CDR1 SGHNT, CDR2 YENEEA. DNA for the CDR3: TGTGCCAGCAGCTTAGTCGTCCCGGGAGGAGAGGATGAGCAGTTCTTC. It codes for CASSLVVPGGEDEQFF.

V and J are TRBV7-2 and TRBJ2-4; TRBD1 might be the D (6 bases). V was pared by 2 bases and J by 6 bases, with 14 bases between. The CDR3 extends over 15 amino acids. Looked up from germline, CDR1 is SGHTA and CDR2 is FQGNSA. The DNA for the CDR3 is TGTGCCAGCAGCTTAAGCACAGGGTGGGGAAACATTCAGTACTTC. Translating it yields CASSLSTGWGNIQYF.

The chain links TRBV21-1 to TRBJ1-2; the table assigns TRBD1, which was not confirmed against the DNA. TRBV21-1 is recorded as a pseudogene. The CDR3 sequence is 15 residues long. CDR3 DNA sequence: TGTGCCAGCAGCCCCACACGAACCTTCTCTTATGGCTACACCTTC. Protein product: CASSPTRTFSYGYTF.

The chain couples TRBV4-3 to TRBJ2-7; D is unresolved. Trimming took 0 bases from V and 11 from J, leaving 17 bases between them. Germline CDR1 LGHNA, CDR2 YSLEER. The CDR3 covers 14 residues. In DNA, the CDR3 is TGCGCCAGCAGCCAAGATCTCGTCGACTCTAGGGAGTACTTC. This gives the protein CASSQDLVDSREYF.

The rearrangement links TRBV10-3 to TRBJ2-1; 14 bases map to TRBD2. The V gene's germline CDR1 is ENHRY and CDR2 SYGVKD. The CDR3 is 16 amino acids. V lost 6 bases to trimming and J lost 7 bases; unmatched junction nucleotides: 8. The CDR3 bases are TGTGCCATCAGACCTCCGGGACTAGCGGGAGATAATGAGCAGTTCTTC. The encoded protein is CAIRPPGLAGDNEQFF.

The chain joins TRBV28 to TRBJ2-1; D uncertain. CDR1 and CDR2 (germline): MDHEN, SYDVKM. The CDR3 totals 13 residues. Between the trimmed V and J ends, which lost 5 bases and 1 base, there was a span of 6 bases. The CDR3 coding sequence is TGTGCCAGCAGTGATTTATCCTACAATGAGCAGTTCTTC. It yields the protein CASSDLSYNEQFF.

The chain is built from TRBV5-4 and TRBJ2-7; 8 nucleotides align to TRBD1. CDR1 is SGHNT, CDR2 YYREEE, per germline (reference sequence). The trim removed 4 bases at V and 6 bases at J, leaving 9 bases unmatched. The CDR3 covers 14 residues. CDR3 sequence (DNA): TGTGCCAGCAGCCCCGGGACAGGATCCCTCGAGCAGTACTTC. Translated, it gives CASSPGTGSLEQYF.

V is TRBV27 and J is TRBJ1-2, with 8 bases matching TRBD1. This CDR3 is built from 15 residues. The V and J ends lost 1 base and 4 bases, in that order; junction bases with no gene match: 5. Looked up from germline, CDR1 is MNHEY and CDR2 is SMNVEV (reference sequence). CDR3: CASSLFGQGTYGYTF. Written as DNA, the CDR3 is TGTGCCAGCAGTTTATTCGGACAGGGCACCTATGGCTACACCTTC.

V gene TRBV7-6 combines with J gene TRBJ2-7; D may be TRBD1 (5 bases). Trimming removed 0 bases from V and 3 bases from J, with 12 bases in between. Germline V lookup: CDR1 SGHVS, CDR2 FNYEAQ. The CDR3 spans 15 residues. Written as DNA, the CDR3 is TGTGCCAGCAGCTTAGCAGCAGGGAAGGGCTACGAGCAGTACTTC. Its translation is CASSLAAGKGYEQYF.

This chain joins TRBV11-2 and TRBJ2-6; perhaps TRBD2 as D (5 bases). The germline V gene encodes CDR1 SGHAT and CDR2 FQNNGV. This CDR3 spans 16 amino acids. V lost 2 bases and J 0 bases, leaving 8 bases between the germline ends. The CDR3: CASSLYGSSGANVLTF. CDR3 DNA: TGTGCCAGCAGCTTATATGGGAGCTCTGGGGCCAACGTCCTGACTTTC.